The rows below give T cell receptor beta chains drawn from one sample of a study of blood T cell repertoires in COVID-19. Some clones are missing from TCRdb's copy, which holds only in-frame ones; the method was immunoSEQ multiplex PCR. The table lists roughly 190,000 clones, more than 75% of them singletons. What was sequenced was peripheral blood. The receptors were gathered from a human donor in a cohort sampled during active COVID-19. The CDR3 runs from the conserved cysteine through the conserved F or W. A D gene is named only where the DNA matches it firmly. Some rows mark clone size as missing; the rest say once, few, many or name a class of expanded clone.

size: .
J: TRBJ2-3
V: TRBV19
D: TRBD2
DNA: TGTGCCAGTAGTATCGGCGGGGGAACCACAGATACGCAGTATTTT
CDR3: CASSIGGGTTDTQYF

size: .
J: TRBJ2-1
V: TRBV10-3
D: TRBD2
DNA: TGTGCCATCAGCACAACTAGCGGGGGCTCCTACAATGAGCAGTTCTTC
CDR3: CAISTTSGGSYNEQFF

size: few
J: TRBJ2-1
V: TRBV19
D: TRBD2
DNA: TGTGCCAGTAGTAAGGGACTAGCGGGATACAATGAGCAGTTCTTC
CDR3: CASSKGLAGYNEQFF

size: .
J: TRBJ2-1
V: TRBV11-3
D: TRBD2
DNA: TGTGCCAGCAGCTTAGGTGTCCTAGCGGGGGGTGGGGACAATGAGCAGTTCTTC
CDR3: CASSLGVLAGGGDNEQFF

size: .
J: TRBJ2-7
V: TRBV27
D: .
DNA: TGTGCCAGCAGGTCAGCTAGCGTTAGCTCCTACGAGCAGTACTTC
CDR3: CASRSASVSSYEQYF

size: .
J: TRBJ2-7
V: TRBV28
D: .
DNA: .
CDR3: CASSSSGEQYF

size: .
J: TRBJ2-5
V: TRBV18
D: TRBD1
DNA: TGTGCCAGCTCACCATCTGGACAGGGAAAAGAGACCCAGTACTTC
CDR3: CASSPSGQGKETQYF

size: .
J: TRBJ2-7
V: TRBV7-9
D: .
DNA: TGTGCCAGCAGCTTAGACTTTTTCCACGAGCAGTACTTC
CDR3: CASSLDFFHEQYF

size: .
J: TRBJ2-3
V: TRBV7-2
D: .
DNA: TGTGCCAGCAGCCCGGAGGGGGCCCCCTCAGACACAGATACGCAGTATTTT
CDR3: CASSPEGAPSDTDTQYF

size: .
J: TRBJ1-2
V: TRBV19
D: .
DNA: TGTGCCAGTAGTTCTCTTGAGCGGGGGCTGCAAGGCTACACCTTC
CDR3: CASSSLERGLQGYTF

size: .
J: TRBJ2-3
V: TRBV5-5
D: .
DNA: TGTGCCAGCACCGCGGGGGCCCCAGATACGCAGTATTTT
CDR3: CASTAGAPDTQYF

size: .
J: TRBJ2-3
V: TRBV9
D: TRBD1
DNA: TGTGCCAGCAGCGTAGGGGCAGGGGGCCAGATAGATACGCAGTATTTT
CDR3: CASSVGAGGQIDTQYF

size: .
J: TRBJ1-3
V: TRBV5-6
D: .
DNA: TGTGCCAGCAGCCCAAGAGGGCACTACTCTGGAAACACCATATATTTT
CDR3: CASSPRGHYSGNTIYF

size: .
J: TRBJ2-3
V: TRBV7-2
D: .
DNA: TGTGCCAGCAGCTTAGCTAGCAGGGCCCCCGATACGCAGTATTTT
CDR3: CASSLASRAPDTQYF

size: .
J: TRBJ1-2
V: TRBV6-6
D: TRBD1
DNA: TGTGCCAGCAGCTTACCTCCGGGACAGTCCTATGGCTACACCTTC
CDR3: CASSLPPGQSYGYTF

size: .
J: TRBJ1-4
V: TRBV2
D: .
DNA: TGTGCCAGCAGTGAAGCGGAATTTGAGACAGCCGTTAATGAAAAACTGTTTTTT
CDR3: CASSEAEFETAVNEKLFF

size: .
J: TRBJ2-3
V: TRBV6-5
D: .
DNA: TGTGCCAGCAGTTTAGGGGGCACAGATACGCAGTATTTT
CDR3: CASSLGGTDTQYF

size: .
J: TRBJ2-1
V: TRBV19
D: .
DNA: TGTGCCAGTAGTATTCACGACAACAATGAGCAGTTCTTC
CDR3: CASSIHDNNEQFF

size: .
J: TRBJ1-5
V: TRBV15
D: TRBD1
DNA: TGTGCCACCAGCAGAGATCAGGGGGAAGAGCCCCAGCATTTT
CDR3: CATSRDQGEEPQHF

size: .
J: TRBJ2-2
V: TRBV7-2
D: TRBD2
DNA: TGTGCCAGCAGCGCGACTAGCGGGCTGAACACCGGGGAGCTGTTTTTT
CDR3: CASSATSGLNTGELFF

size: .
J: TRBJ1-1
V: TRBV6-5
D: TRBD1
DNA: TGTGCCAGCAGTTACGGCAGGGGGCCCTTGAACACTGAAGCTTTCTTT
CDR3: CASSYGRGPLNTEAFF

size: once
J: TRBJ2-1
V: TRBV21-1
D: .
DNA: TGTGCCAGCAGCTCCTATACTAGCGGTCTATACAATGAGCAGTTCTTC
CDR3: CASSSYTSGLYNEQFF

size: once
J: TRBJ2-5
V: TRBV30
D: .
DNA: TGTGCCTGGAGTGTACGGGGGTCCGAGGAGACCCAGTACTTC
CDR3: CAWSVRGSEETQYF

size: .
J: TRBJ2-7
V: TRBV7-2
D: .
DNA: TGTGCCAGCAGCTTAGACGGGAGTGCCCTCTACGAGCAGTACTTC
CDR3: CASSLDGSALYEQYF

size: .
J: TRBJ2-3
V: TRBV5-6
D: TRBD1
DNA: TGTGCCAGCAGCCTGAGGCGGACAGGGGGCACAGATACGCAGTATTTT
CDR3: CASSLRRTGGTDTQYF

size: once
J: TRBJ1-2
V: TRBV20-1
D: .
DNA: TGCAGTGCCACAATAGGGGGAGGCTACACCTTC
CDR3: CSATIGGGYTF

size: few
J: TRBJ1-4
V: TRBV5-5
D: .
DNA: TGTGCCAGCAGCTTGGACGGGAATGAAAAACTGTTTTTT
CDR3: CASSLDGNEKLFF

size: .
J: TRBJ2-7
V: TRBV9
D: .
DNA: TGTGCCAGCAGCGTAACAGGAAACCCTACCTACGAGCAGTACTTC
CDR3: CASSVTGNPTYEQYF

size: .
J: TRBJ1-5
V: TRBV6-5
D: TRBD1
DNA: TGTGCCAGCAGTTCCGGGACAGGGGTTCAGCCCCAGCATTTT
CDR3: CASSSGTGVQPQHF

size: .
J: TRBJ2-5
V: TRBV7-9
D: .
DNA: TGTGCCAGCATCCCTACCAACCTAGGGGGTGGCGAGACCCAGTACTTC
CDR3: CASIPTNLGGGETQYF

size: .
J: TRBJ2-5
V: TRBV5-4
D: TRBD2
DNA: TGTGCCAGCAGCACCACCCTAGCGGACCAAGAGACCCAGTACTTC
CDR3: CASSTTLADQETQYF

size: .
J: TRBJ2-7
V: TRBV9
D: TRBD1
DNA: TGTGCCAGCAGCGTAGATGACAGGGCTATAACCTACGAGCAGTACTTC
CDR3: CASSVDDRAITYEQYF

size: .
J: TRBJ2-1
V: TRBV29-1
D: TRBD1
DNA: TGCAGCGTTGAAGGACCAACAGGGGTGGTCTCGGATGAGCAGTTCTTC
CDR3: CSVEGPTGVVSDEQFF

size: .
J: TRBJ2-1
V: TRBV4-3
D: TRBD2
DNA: TGCGCCAGCAGCCAGGATCCGGGACTAGTTTCCGGGGAGCAGTTCTTC
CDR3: CASSQDPGLVSGEQFF

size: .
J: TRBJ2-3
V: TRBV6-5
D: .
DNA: TGTGCCAGCAGTTCCCTATCTGCAACAGATACGCAGTATTTT
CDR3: CASSSLSATDTQYF

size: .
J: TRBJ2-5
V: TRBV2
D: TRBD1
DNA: TGTGCCAGCAGTACGCGACAGGGGGGCTCCCAAGAGACCCAGTACTTC
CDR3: CASSTRQGGSQETQYF

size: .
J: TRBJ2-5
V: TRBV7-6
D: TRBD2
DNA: TGTGCCAGCAGCCCCTCTAGCGGCCAAGAGACCCAGTACTTC
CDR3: CASSPSSGQETQYF

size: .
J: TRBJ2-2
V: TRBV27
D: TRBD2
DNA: TGTGCCAGCAGTCCAGGACTAGCGGGAATCACCGGGGAGCTGTTTTTT
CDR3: CASSPGLAGITGELFF

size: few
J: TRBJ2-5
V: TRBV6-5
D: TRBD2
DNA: TGTGCCAGCAGTTACAGCGGGGGGGTGCTGGAGACCCAGTACTTC
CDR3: CASSYSGGVLETQYF

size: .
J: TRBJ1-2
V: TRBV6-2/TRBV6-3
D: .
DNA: TGTGCCAGCAGTGCTCGGGGGGCTGAAAGAAGCTACACCTTC
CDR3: CASSARGAERSYTF

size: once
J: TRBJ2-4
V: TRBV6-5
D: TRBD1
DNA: TGTGCCAGCGGGCCTTGGACAGGGACCGACATTCAGTACTTC
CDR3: CASGPWTGTDIQYF

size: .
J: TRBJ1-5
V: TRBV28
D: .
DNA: TGTGCCAGCAGCTACCCCCAGGACAGCCATAGCAATCAGCCCCAGCATTTT
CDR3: CASSYPQDSHSNQPQHF

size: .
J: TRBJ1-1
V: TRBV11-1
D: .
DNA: TGTGCCAGCAGCCCTAGATATAACACTGAAGCTTTCTTT
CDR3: CASSPRYNTEAFF

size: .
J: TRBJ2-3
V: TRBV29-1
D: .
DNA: TGCAGCGTTGACCAGGGCCCAGATACGCAGTATTTT
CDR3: CSVDQGPDTQYF